The present T cell receptor (beta chain) was sequenced within a study of blood T cell repertoires in COVID-19. At the level of the study: The study drew acute and convalescent COVID-19 samples from the United States, Italy and Spain. From T cells, B-cell-depleted T cells, or PBMCs came the material, which was cDNA or gDNA.

Seattle's enrolled individuals joined amid active infection and were then monitored longitudinally. CDR1 KGHDR and CDR2 SFDVKD come from the germline V gene. The junction had 7 bases not matched to a gene; V was cut back by 4 bases and J by 2 bases. The CDR3 totals 16 residues. This clone was seen once. How the authors handled the data: Estimates of nucleated cell counts were drawn from the amplification of reference gene primers. Profiling relied on immunoSEQ multiplex PCR, and the TCRdb table lists in-frame clones only, not all of them. D and trimming were read from the DNA, whereas the V and J calls and clone size are those reported in that table. Found here are 250,000 to 350,000 clones, approximately 90% of them singletons; the top ten hold 6.3%.

The receptor was isolated from a woman aged 45 to 65 with COVID-19, enrolled during active disease. V usage is TRBV24-1 and J usage is TRBJ1-2; 9 nucleotides agree with TRBD1. Sequencing was done on a sample of peripheral blood. CDR3 in amino acids: CATSDPRQGGNYGYTF. CDR3 nucleotides: TGTGCCACCAGTGACCCCCGACAGGGGGGGAACTATGGCTACACCTTC.